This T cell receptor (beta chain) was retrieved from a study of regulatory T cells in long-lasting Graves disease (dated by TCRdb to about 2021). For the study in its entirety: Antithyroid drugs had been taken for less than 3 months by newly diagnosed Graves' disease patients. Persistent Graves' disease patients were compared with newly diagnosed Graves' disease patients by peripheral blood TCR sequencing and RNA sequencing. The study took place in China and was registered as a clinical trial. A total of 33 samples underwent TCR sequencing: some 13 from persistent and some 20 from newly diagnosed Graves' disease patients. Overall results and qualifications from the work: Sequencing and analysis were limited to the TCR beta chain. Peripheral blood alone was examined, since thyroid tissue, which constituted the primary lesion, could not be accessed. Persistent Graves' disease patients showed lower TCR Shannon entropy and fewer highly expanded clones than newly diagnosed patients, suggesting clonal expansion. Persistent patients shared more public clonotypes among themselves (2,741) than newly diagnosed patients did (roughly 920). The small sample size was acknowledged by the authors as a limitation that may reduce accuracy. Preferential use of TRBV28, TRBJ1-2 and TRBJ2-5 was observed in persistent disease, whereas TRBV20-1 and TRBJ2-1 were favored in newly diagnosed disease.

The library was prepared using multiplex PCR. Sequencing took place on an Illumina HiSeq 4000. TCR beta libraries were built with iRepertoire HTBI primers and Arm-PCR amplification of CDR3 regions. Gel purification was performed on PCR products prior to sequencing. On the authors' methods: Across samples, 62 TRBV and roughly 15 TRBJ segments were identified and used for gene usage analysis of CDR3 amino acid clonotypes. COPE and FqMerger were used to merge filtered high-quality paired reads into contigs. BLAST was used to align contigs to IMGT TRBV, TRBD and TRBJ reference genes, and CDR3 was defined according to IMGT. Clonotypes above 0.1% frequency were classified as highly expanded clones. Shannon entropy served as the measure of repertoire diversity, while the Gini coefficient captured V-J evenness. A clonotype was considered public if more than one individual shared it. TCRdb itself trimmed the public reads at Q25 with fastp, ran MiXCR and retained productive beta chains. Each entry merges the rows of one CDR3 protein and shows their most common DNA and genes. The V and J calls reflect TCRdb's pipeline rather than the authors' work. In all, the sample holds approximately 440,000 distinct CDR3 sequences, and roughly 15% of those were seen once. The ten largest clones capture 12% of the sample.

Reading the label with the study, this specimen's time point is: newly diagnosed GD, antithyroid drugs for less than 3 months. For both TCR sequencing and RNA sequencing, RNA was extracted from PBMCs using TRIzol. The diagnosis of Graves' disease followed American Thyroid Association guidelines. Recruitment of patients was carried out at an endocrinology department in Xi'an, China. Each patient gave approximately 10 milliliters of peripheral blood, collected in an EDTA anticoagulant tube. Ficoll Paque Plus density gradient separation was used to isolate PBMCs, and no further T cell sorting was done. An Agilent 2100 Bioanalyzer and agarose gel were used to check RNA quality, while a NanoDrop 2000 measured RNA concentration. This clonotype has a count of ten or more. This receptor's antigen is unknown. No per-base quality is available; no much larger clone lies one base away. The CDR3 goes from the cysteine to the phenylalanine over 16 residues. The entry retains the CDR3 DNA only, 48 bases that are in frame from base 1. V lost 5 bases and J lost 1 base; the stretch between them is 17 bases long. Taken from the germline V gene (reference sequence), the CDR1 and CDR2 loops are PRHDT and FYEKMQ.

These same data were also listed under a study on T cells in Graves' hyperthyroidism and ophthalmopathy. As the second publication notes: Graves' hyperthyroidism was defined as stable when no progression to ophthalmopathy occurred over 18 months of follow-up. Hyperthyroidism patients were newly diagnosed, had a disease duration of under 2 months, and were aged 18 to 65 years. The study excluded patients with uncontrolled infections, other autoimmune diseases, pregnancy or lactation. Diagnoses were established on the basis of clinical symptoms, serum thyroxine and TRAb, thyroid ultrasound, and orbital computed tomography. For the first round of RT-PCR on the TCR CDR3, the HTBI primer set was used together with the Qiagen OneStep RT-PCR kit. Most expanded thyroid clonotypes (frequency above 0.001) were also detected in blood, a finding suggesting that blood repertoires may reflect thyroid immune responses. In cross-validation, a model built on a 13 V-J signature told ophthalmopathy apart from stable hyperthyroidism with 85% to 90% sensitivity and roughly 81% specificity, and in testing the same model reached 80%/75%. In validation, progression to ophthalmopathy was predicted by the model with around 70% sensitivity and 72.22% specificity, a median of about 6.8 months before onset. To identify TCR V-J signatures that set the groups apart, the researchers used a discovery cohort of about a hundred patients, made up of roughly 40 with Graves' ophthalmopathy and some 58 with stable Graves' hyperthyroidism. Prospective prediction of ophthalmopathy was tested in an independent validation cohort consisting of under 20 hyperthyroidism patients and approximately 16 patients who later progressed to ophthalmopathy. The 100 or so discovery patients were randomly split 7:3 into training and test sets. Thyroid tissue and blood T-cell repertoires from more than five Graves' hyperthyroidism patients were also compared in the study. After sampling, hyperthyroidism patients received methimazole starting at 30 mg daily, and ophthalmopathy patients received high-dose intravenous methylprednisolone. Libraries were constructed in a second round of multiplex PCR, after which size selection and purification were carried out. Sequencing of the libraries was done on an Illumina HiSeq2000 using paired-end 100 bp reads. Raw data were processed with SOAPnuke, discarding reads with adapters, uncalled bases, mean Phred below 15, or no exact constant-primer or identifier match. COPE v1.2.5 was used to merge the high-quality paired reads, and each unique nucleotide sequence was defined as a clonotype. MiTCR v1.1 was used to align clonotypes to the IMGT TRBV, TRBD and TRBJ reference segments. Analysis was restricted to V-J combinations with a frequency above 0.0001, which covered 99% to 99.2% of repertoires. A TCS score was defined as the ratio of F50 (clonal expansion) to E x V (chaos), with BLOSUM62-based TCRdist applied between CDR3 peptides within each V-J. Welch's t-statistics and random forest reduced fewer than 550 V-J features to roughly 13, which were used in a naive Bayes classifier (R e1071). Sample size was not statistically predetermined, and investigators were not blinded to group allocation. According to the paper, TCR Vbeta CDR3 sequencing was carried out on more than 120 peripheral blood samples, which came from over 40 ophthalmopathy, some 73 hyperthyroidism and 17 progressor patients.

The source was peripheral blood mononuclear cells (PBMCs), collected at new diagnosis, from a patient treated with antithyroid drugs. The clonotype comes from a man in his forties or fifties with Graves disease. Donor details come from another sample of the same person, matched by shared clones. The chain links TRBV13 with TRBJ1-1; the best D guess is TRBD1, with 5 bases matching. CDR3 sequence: CASSLGGVTANTEAFF. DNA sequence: TGTGCCAGCAGCCTGGGGGGTGTGACAGCGAACACTGAAGCTTTCTTT.